These 22 T cell receptor beta chains were sequenced from one sample in a study of blood T cell repertoires in COVID-19 (dated by TCRdb to between 2020 and 2021). Library preparation used the immunoSEQ multiplex PCR assay. The table was pulled from immuneACCESS by TCRdb, which kept in-frame rearrangements only. Such tables lose some clones; where checked, under half of the loss comes from unresolved V genes, and the rest has no known cause. A total of over 350,000 clones appear in this sample, around nine tenths of them only once. The biggest ten clones account for roughly 9.4% of the sample. The sequenced sample was PBMCs or T cells enriched from blood (not recorded which). These TCRs come from a woman aged 50 to 65 who had recovered from COVID-19.

The chain is built from TRBV25-1 and TRBJ1-1; 8 bases align to TRBD1. This CDR3 region has 16 residues. The germline V gene has CDR1 MGHDK and CDR2 SYGVNS. J gave up 1 base and V 2 bases, and 6 bases lay outside the gene matches. The CDR3 spells CASSERFGQGNTEAFF. In nucleotides, the CDR3 is TGTGCCAGCAGTGAACGTTTTGGACAGGGGAACACTGAAGCTTTCTTT.

The chain carries TRBV19 and TRBJ1-5; 9 bases map to TRBD1. This CDR3 comprises 18 residues. CDR1 LNHDA and CDR2 SQIVND come from the germline V gene (reference sequence). V shed 3 bases and J 5 bases; nucleotides not matched to a gene: 14. DNA for the CDR3: TGTGCCAGTAGTATCGAGCCGGGACAGGGAATCACGTATCAGCCCCAGCATTTT. Protein: CASSIEPGQGITYQPQHF.

This chain connects TRBV27 to TRBJ1-1; 7 positions match TRBD1. Germline-derived CDR1 and CDR2 are MNHEY and SMNVEV (reference sequence). There are 13 residues in the CDR3. Trimming took 6 bases from V and 4 from J; bases not matched to a gene: 5. CDR3 in amino acids: CASRDRLATEAFF. CDR3 bases: TGTGCCAGCAGGGACAGGTTGGCCACTGAAGCTTTCTTT.

The chain combines TRBV6-5 with TRBJ2-7; weak D call: TRBD2 (6 bases). Germline V gene lookup returns CDR1 MNHEY and CDR2 SVGAGI. CDR3 length: 15 residues. Trimming removed 0 bases from V and 2 bases from J, with 11 bases in between. The DNA of the CDR3 is TGTGCCAGCAGTTACTCCCGGCGGGGTCCCTACGAGCAGTACTTC. It yields the protein CASSYSRRGPYEQYF.

The V call is TRBV4-2, the J call TRBJ1-2; D ambiguous. Trimming left V 4 bases short and J 8 bases short, with 14 bases between. This CDR3 is built from 13 residues. Per germline, CDR1 LGHNA and CDR2 YNFKEQ. The CDR3 loop is CASSRALADGYTF. The CDR3 bases are TGTGCCAGCAGCCGGGCCTTGGCCGACGGCTACACCTTC.

This clone appeared many times. V and J are TRBV11-3 and TRBJ2-1, with 10 positions matching TRBD2. J gave up 9 bases and V 6 bases, and 5 bases lay outside the gene matches. The CDR3 has 13 residues. The V gene's germline CDR1 is SGHNT and CDR2 YENEEA. The DNA for the CDR3 is TGTGCCAGCAGTAGCGGGGGGTATAGTGAGCAGTTCTTC. It specifies CASSSGGYSEQFF. Variable domain in full (rest from reference TRBV11-3 and TRBJ2-1): EAGVVQSPRYKIIEKKQPVAFWCNPISGHNTLYWYLQNLGQGPELLIRYENEEAVDDSQLPKDRFSAERLKGVDSTLKIQPAELGDSAVYLCASSSGGYSEQFFGPGTRLTVL.

This clone was recorded a few times. The J gene is TRBJ2-7, the V gene TRBV27; the D is unclear. There are 13 residues in the CDR3. Between the trimmed V and J ends, which lost 6 bases and 2 bases, there was a span of 11 bases. Germline V gene data show CDR1 as MNHEY and CDR2 as SMNVEV (reference sequence). CDR3 loop: CASRISRAYEQYF. CDR3 nucleotides: TGTGCCAGCAGAATTTCTCGGGCCTACGAGCAGTACTTC.

The V gene is TRBV6-5, the J gene TRBJ1-1, with 8 positions matching TRBD1. The CDR3 covers 12 residues. V shed 7 bases, J shed 4 bases, and the junction held 2 bases outside the gene matches. Germline CDR1 reads MNHEY; CDR2 reads SVGAGI. This CDR3 is CASITGGTEAFF. The CDR3 DNA is TGTGCCAGCATCACAGGGGGCACTGAAGCTTTCTTT.

The chain combines TRBV7-9 with TRBJ2-3, with TRBD2 matching 11 bases. V lost 5 bases to trimming and J lost 5 bases; unmatched junction nucleotides: 3. The germline V gene encodes CDR1 SEHNR and CDR2 FQNEAQ (reference sequence). The CDR3 has 14 residues. The CDR3 DNA reads TGTGCCAGCAGCACTAGCGGGGGAGGAGATACGCAGTATTTT. Translated, it gives CASSTSGGGDTQYF. Full variable domain (outside the CDR3, taken from reference TRBV7-9 and TRBJ2-3): DTGVSQNPRHKITKRGQNVTFRCDPISEHNRLYWYRQTLGQGPEFLTYFQNEAQLEKSRLLSDRFSAERPKGSFSTLEIQRTEQGDSAMYLCASSTSGGGDTQYFGPGTRLTVL.

This rearrangement joins TRBV27 to TRBJ2-3; 9 bases are shared with TRBD2. The CDR3 loop spans 18 amino acids. The germline CDR1 and CDR2 sequences are MNHEY and SMNVEV (reference sequence). V gave up 0 bases and J gave up 6 bases; unmatched junction bases: 13. CDR3 loop: CASSLSAARRGGTDTQYF. As DNA, the CDR3 is TGTGCCAGCAGTTTATCGGCGGCGCGGCGGGGGGGTACGGATACGCAGTATTTT.

The chain joins TRBV30 to TRBJ1-2; the match to TRBD1 covers 7 bases. CDR1 GTSNPN and CDR2 SVGIG come from the germline V gene (reference sequence). This CDR3 has 14 residues. Trimming at V came to 3 bases and at J to 0 bases, leaving 4 bases not matched to a gene. In DNA form, the CDR3 reads TGTGCCTGGAGACGGGGACAGCCTAACTATGGCTACACCTTC. It translates to CAWRRGQPNYGYTF.

The genes are TRBV5-1 and TRBJ1-4; D is perhaps TRBD1 (5 bases). V was trimmed by 0 bases and J by 8 bases, leaving 11 bases between them. This CDR3 is built from 14 residues. Germline V CDR1 and CDR2: SGHRS, YFSETQ. The CDR3 region is CASSLVGAGEKLFF. Here the CDR3 DNA reads TGCGCCAGCAGCTTGGTAGGGGCGGGGGAAAAACTGTTTTTT.

The rearrangement joins TRBV7-2 to TRBJ1-2, with TRBD1 matching 9 bases. The CDR3 extends over 12 amino acids. CDR1 is SGHTA and CDR2 is FQGNSA in the germline V gene. The J segment lost 14 bases and the V segment lost 5 bases, leaving 9 bases of the junction unmatched. CDR3 sequence: CASSPGQGLLTF. The CDR3 nucleotides are TGTGCCAGCAGCCCAGGACAGGGGCTATTGACCTTC.

CDR3 sequence: CASSLNRRRNTYEQYF. The CDR3 bases are TGTGCCAGCAGCTTGAACAGGAGAAGAAACACTTACGAGCAGTACTTC. The chain carries TRBV5-6 and TRBJ2-7, with D possibly matching TRBD1 (5 bases). This CDR3 is built from 16 residues. The V and J ends lost 1 base and 4 bases respectively, with 18 bases between them. Germline V gene lookup returns CDR1 SGHDT and CDR2 YYEEEE.

The V and J genes are TRBV9 and TRBJ1-4, with 9 nucleotides matching TRBD1. Germline V CDR1 and CDR2: SGDLS, YYNGEE. With V trimmed by 4 bases and J by 8 bases, 12 bases remained unmatched. The CDR3 length is 16 residues. DNA for the CDR3: TGTGCCAGCAGCCCCCCCAGGGGGACAGGGTCGGAAAAACTGTTTTTT. Residues: CASSPPRGTGSEKLFF. Using reference TRBV9 and TRBJ1-4 for the parts outside the CDR3, the full variable domain is DSGVTQTPKHLITATGQRVTLRCSPRSGDLSVYWYQQSLDQGLQFLIQYYNGEERAKGNILERFSAQQFPDLHSELNLSSLELGDSALYFCASSPPRGTGSEKLFFGSGTQLSVL.

V usage is TRBV4-1 and J usage is TRBJ1-2; no firm D call. Trimming shortened V by 1 base and J by 4 bases, and 25 bases separated the two germline ends. The CDR3 has 19 amino acids. CDR1 and CDR2 from the germline V gene are MGHRA and YSYEKL. The CDR3 DNA reads as TGCGCCAGCAGCCAAGGATGGTCATCATTAGACTATCTATTCTATGGCTACACCTTC. It is translated as CASSQGWSSLDYLFYGYTF.

The chain uses TRBV11-3 and TRBJ2-1; 9 bases line up with TRBD1. The CDR3 runs to 16 residues. Per germline, CDR1 SGHNT and CDR2 YENEEA. J gave up 9 bases and V 1 base, and 10 bases lay outside the gene matches. The CDR3 here is CASSLVEMGQGSEQFF. The DNA of the CDR3 is TGTGCCAGCAGCTTAGTGGAGATGGGACAGGGCTCTGAGCAGTTCTTC.

Only one count was recorded for this clone. The V and J genes are TRBV30 and TRBJ1-5; 8 bases are shared with TRBD1. Germline loops: CDR1 GTSNPN, CDR2 SVGIG (reference sequence). The ends lost 3 bases at V and 7 bases at J; junction bases unmatched: 2. The CDR3 is made up of 12 amino acids. The CDR3 sequence: CAWSDRGQPQHF. The CDR3 bases are TGTGCCTGGAGCGACAGGGGACAGCCCCAGCATTTT. Complete variable domain (other parts from reference TRBV30 and TRBJ1-5): SQTIHQWPATLVQPVGSPLSLECTVEGTSNPNLYWYRQAAGRGLQLLFYSVGIGQISSEVPQNLSASRPQDRQFILSSKKLLLSDSGFYLCAWSDRGQPQHFGDGTRLSIL.

The rearrangement links TRBV5-1 to TRBJ1-6; 7 bases match TRBD1. The V segment lost 4 bases and the J segment 3 bases; nucleotides outside the gene matches: 7. The CDR3 has 16 amino acids. CDR1 and CDR2 from the germline V gene are SGHRS and YFSETQ. The CDR3 here is CASSGATGDYNSPLHF. The DNA of the CDR3 is TGCGCCAGCAGCGGGGCAACAGGGGACTATAATTCACCCCTCCACTTT.

This clone was recorded only once. This chain's CDR3 is CASSHLRDTGGEQYF. CDR3 nucleotides: TGTGCCAGCAGCCACCTCCGGGACACGGGCGGCGAGCAGTACTTC. This chain uses TRBV3-1 (or the pseudogene TRBV3-2) with TRBJ2-7; TRBD1 might be the D (6 bases). The CDR3 has 15 residues. Trimming took 3 bases from V and 6 from J, leaving 18 bases between them. Germline values: CDR1 LGHDT, CDR2 YNNKEL (reference sequence).

This chain uses TRBV25-1 with TRBJ1-2, with D possibly TRBD1 on 5 matching bases. This CDR3 is 15 amino acids long. Germline V gene lookup returns CDR1 MGHDK and CDR2 SYGVNS. Trimming shortened V by 2 bases and J by 2 bases, and 12 bases separated the two germline ends. The CDR3 DNA reads TGTGCCAGCAGTGAAGTTGGGAGGGGCAACTATGGCTACACCTTC. Translation: CASSEVGRGNYGYTF.

This chain uses TRBV10-3 with TRBJ2-1; D is unclear. V lost 6 bases to trimming and J lost 8 bases, with 8 bases between them. Germline loops: CDR1 ENHRY, CDR2 SYGVKD. This CDR3 is 11 amino acids long. For the CDR3, the DNA is TGTGCCATCAGCCCTGGCTATGAGCAGTTCTTC. Its translation: CAISPGYEQFF.